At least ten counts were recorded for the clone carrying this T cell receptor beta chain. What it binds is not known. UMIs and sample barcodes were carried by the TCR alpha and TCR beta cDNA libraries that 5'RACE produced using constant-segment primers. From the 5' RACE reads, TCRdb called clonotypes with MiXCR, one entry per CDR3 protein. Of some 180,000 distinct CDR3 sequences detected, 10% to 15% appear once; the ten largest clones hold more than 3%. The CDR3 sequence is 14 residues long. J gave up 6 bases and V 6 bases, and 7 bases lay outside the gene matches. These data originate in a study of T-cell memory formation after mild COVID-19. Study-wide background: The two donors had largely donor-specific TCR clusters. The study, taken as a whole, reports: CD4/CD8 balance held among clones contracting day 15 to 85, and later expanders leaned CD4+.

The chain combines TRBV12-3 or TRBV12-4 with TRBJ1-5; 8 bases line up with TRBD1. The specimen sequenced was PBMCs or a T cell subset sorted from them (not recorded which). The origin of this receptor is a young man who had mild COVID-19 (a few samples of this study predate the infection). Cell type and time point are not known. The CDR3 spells CASRITGGGQPQHF. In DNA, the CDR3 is TGTGCCAGCAGGATAACAGGGGGAGGTCAGCCCCAGCATTTT.